This is a list of T cell receptor beta chains from one sample in a study of shared clonotypes between healthy human individuals. TCRdb's table, derived via immunoSEQ multiplex PCR, lists solely in-frame clones and lacks some. The sample comprises some 2 million clones, about 95% of which are singletons, and roughly 1.2% rests with the top ten. What was sequenced was naive CD8+ T cells sorted from blood. The receptor source for this set is a man between 18 and 29 years old in good health. Each CDR3 is given with its conserved first and last residue. A D gene is named only where the DNA matches it firmly.

V	D	J	CDR3	DNA
TRBV28	.	TRBJ1-2	CASSLQGTYYGYTF	TGTGCCAGCAGTTTACAGGGGACCTACTATGGCTACACCTTC
TRBV30	.	TRBJ2-7	CAWSVDRSYEQYF	TGTGCCTGGAGTGTTGACAGGAGCTACGAGCAGTACTTC
TRBV4-1	.	TRBJ1-4	CASSPSTGATNEKLFF	TGCGCCAGCAGCCCATCCACGGGTGCAACTAATGAAAAACTGTTTTTT
TRBV19	TRBD1	TRBJ1-2	CASTPRGGESYGYTF	TGTGCCAGTACCCCCAGGGGGGGGGAGAGCTATGGCTACACCTTC
TRBV13	.	TRBJ1-2	CASSSLTFRTNYGYTF	TGTGCCAGCAGCTCCCTAACGTTCAGGACTAACTATGGCTACACCTTC
TRBV25-1	TRBD2	TRBJ2-5	CASSELAGQETQYF	TGTGCCAGCAGTGAACTAGCGGGTCAAGAGACCCAGTACTTC
TRBV25-1	TRBD1	TRBJ1-1	CASSETGVNTEAFF	TGTGCCAGCAGTGAAACAGGGGTGAACACTGAAGCTTTCTTT
TRBV19	TRBD2	TRBJ2-2	CASSLEAGGSTGELFF	TGTGCCAGTTCCCTCGAGGCGGGGGGAAGCACCGGGGAGCTGTTTTTT
TRBV29-1	.	TRBJ1-3	CSVYGASGNTIYF	TGCAGCGTTTACGGGGCGTCGGGAAACACCATATATTTT
TRBV19	TRBD2	TRBJ2-3	CASSRLATDTQYF	TGTGCCAGTAGCCGACTAGCGACAGATACGCAGTATTTT
TRBV30	TRBD2	TRBJ2-1	CAWEGQRGYNEQFF	TGTGCCTGGGAGGGCCAGCGGGGCTACAATGAGCAGTTCTTC
TRBV9	.	TRBJ1-2	CASSVGEAGADYGYTF	TGTGCCAGCAGCGTAGGTGAGGCAGGGGCCGACTATGGCTACACCTTC
TRBV2	.	TRBJ2-4	CASSEGSGHIQYF	TGTGCCAGCAGTGAGGGCAGCGGGCACATTCAGTACTTC
TRBV13	TRBD2	TRBJ2-3	CASSFVSGSTDTQYF	TGTGCCAGCAGCTTTGTTAGCGGGAGCACAGATACGCAGTATTTT
TRBV5-4	.	TRBJ2-5	CASSLDYGGLGETQYF	TGTGCCAGCAGCTTGGATTACGGGGGCTTGGGAGAGACCCAGTACTTC